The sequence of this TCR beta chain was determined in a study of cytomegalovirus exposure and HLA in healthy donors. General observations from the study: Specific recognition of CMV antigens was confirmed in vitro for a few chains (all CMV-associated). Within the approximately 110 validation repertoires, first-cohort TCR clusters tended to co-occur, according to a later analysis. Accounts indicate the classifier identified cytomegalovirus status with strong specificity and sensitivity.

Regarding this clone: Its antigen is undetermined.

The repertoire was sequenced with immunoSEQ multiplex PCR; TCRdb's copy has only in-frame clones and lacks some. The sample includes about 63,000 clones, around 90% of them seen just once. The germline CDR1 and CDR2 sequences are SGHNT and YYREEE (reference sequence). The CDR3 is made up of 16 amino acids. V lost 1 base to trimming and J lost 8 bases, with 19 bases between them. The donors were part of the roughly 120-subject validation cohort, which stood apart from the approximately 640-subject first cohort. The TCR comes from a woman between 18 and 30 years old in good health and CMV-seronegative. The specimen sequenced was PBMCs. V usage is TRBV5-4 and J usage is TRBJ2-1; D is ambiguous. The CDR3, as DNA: TGTGCCAGCAGCTTGAGGATCCGAGCGAACGAGTATGAGCAGTTCTTC. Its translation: CASSLRIRANEYEQFF.